A single sample is the source of the 13 T cell receptor beta chains below, sequenced in a study of Graves' ophthalmopathy and Graves' hyperthyroidism. Scientists amplified the TCR beta CDR3 regions from RNA transcripts. First-round RT-PCR relied on HTBI primers, and a second-round multiplex PCR came next. TCRdb recomputed calls from the multiplex PCR reads with MiXCR, one row per CDR3 protein. The profile shows almost 750,000 distinct CDR3 sequences, 35% to 50% of them singletons. The sequenced material came from peripheral blood. These receptors originate from an adult man with Graves' ophthalmopathy.

For the CDR3, the DNA is TGTGCCAGCAGTTCGACTAGCGGGAGGTTCTGGCAGTACTTC. Amino acids: CASSSTSGRFWQYF. The chain carries TRBV12-3 or TRBV12-4 and TRBJ2-7; the match to TRBD2 covers 13 bases. The CDR3 is made up of 14 amino acids. V lost 4 bases, J lost 9 bases, and 6 bases stayed unmatched.

This rearrangement joins TRBV10-3 to TRBJ2-2; tentative D call: TRBD2 (7 bases). Germline lookup yields CDR1 ENHRY and CDR2 SYGVKD. This CDR3 region has 15 residues. V was cut by 2 bases and J by 7 bases, with 14 bases left in between. CDR3 DNA sequence: TGTGCCATCAGTGAGCGTGAAGGGGGGGTCGGGGAGCTGTTTTTT. This encodes CAISEREGGVGELFF.

For this clonotype: At one end the junction does not follow the germline gene, possibly because of a read error. This sequence joins TRBV24-1 and TRBJ1-5; 7 bases match TRBD1. Germline V CDR1 and CDR2: KGHDR, SFDVKD. The CDR3 loop spans 17 amino acids. The CDR3 DNA reads as TGTGCCAGCAGTTCGGACAGGACAGGTGGTAGCAATCAGCCCCAGCATTTT. This translates into CASSSDRTGGSNQPQHF.

The CDR3 reads CASGTDPHTQYF. The DNA for the CDR3 is TGTGCCAGCGGGACAGATCCGCATACCCAGTACTTC. The chain employs TRBV25-1 and TRBJ2-5; 7 nucleotides match TRBD1. The germline gives CDR1 MGHDK, CDR2 SYGVNS. This CDR3 contains 12 residues. Germline trimming cut 8 bases from V and 8 bases from J; bases unmatched to any gene: 8.

The chain combines TRBV19 with TRBJ1-1, with a possible D match to TRBD1 (6 bases). This CDR3 comprises 14 residues. Trimming removed 8 bases from V and 9 bases from J, with 22 bases in between. The germline gives CDR1 LNHDA, CDR2 SQIVND (reference sequence). The CDR3 protein is CASRRRDTSKQAFF. CDR3 DNA sequence: TGTGCCAGTCGACGCCGGGACACATCAAAACAAGCTTTCTTT.

This clonotype was found a few times. For the CDR3, the DNA is TGTGCCAGCAGCTTAGCTAGCGGCCTGGCTAATCAGCCCCAGCATTTT. This gives the protein CASSLASGLANQPQHF. The V call is TRBV7-2, the J call TRBJ1-5; D remains ambiguous. This CDR3 spans 16 amino acids. Looked up from germline, CDR1 is SGHTA and CDR2 is FQGNSA. V lost 0 bases to trimming and J lost 4 bases, with 13 bases between them.

This chain connects TRBV20-1 to TRBJ2-7; 7 bases fit TRBD2. With 5 bases clipped from V and 2 bases from J, the junction kept 6 bases outside the gene matches. The CDR3 runs 13 residues. The V gene's germline CDR1 is DFQATT and CDR2 SNEGSKA (reference sequence). CDR3 DNA: TGCAGTGCTTGTCGTCGGGGGGCCTACGAGCAGTACTTC. Protein: CSACRRGAYEQYF.

Regarding this clonotype: One junction end does not reproduce the germline sequence, and a read error may be involved. V usage is TRBV24-1 and J usage is TRBJ1-5; no clear D gene. Looked up from germline, CDR1 is KGHDR and CDR2 is SFDVKD. The CDR3 loop spans 13 amino acids. CDR3 DNA: TGTGCCAGCAGTTTACGGTGGCATCAGCCCCAGCATTTT. Amino acids: CASSLRWHQPQHF.

This sequence joins TRBV14 and TRBJ1-6, with a possible D match to TRBD1 (5 bases). Germline loops: CDR1 SGHDN, CDR2 FVKESK. With 5 bases removed from V and 11 bases from J, the gap between germline ends came to 16 bases. The CDR3 runs to 14 residues. CDR3 sequence: CASSVAGGLTPLHF. The CDR3 DNA sequence: TGTGCCAGCAGCGTGGCGGGGGGTTTAACACCCCTCCACTTT. Drawing the rest from reference TRBV14 and TRBJ1-6, the complete variable domain is EAGVTQFPSHSVIEKGQTVTLRCDPISGHDNLYWYRRVMGKEIKFLLHFVKESKQDESGMPNNRFLAERTGGTYSTLKVQPAELEDSGVYFCASSVAGGLTPLHFGNGTRLTVT.

A word on this clonotype: This could be a read error, since a much larger clone is one nucleotide away. This chain uses TRBV29-1 with TRBJ1-2; no definite D call. Trimming removed 2 bases from V and 5 bases from J, with 0 bases in between. CDR1 SQVTM and CDR2 ANQGSEA come from the germline V gene. The CDR3 has 9 residues. CDR3 loop: CSVEYGYTF. The CDR3 coding sequence is TGCAGCGTTGAATATGGCTACACCTTC.

The rearrangement uses TRBV7-9 and TRBJ2-6; 9 nucleotides match TRBD1. V was pared by 1 base and J by 0 bases, with 7 bases of the junction left unmatched. The CDR3 sequence is 19 residues long. In germline, CDR1 is SEHNR, CDR2 FQNEAQ (reference sequence). CDR3: CASSLEGDRADSGANVLTF. The DNA of the CDR3 is TGTGCCAGCAGCTTAGAAGGGGACAGGGCCGACTCTGGGGCCAACGTCCTGACTTTC.

The J gene is TRBJ1-3, the V gene TRBV20-1, with D possibly matching TRBD1 (5 bases). Germline CDR1 and CDR2: DFQATT and SNEGSKA (reference sequence). Trimming took 3 bases from V and 4 from J, leaving 10 bases between them. This CDR3 comprises 13 residues. In DNA form, the CDR3 reads TGCAGTGCTAGTGGGAGGACAGGAAACACCATATATTTT. Protein: CSASGRTGNTIYF.

This CDR3 reads CAISLGQGVGSPLHF. The CDR3 region has the DNA TGTGCCATCTCCTTGGGCCAGGGTGTGGGTTCACCCCTCCACTTT. The chain couples TRBV10-3 to TRBJ1-6; D is perhaps TRBD1 (5 bases). Deletions cut 8 bases from V and 9 bases from J, with 20 bases between. In germline, CDR1 is ENHRY, CDR2 SYGVKD. This CDR3 comprises 15 residues.